This TCR beta chain appears in the sequencing data of a study of Tregs in tolerant kidney transplant recipients. Study-wide findings and caveats: No direct test of biological reproducibility was done here. Tregs expanded with activated donor B cells seemed most donor-specific. The small number of patients limits these findings pending further validation.

Germline CDR1 MNHEY, CDR2 SVGAGI. The CDR3 is 13 residues long. With 0 bases removed from V and 14 bases from J, the gap between germline ends came to 11 bases. Unstimulated regulatory T cells (CD4+CD25+CD127-), CD4+CD25- non-regulatory cells, CD4 and CD8 cells were FACS-sorted from thawed PBMCs. In the case of this clone: No antigen is known for it.

The protocol was immunoSEQ multiplex PCR, while the TCRdb copy is restricted to in-frame clones and leaves out a portion. The table includes around 52,000 clones, about four fifths detected once. The chain recombines TRBV6-5 with TRBJ1-6, with TRBD1 as a possible D gene (6 bases). Sequencing was performed on CD4+ T cells from blood. This TCR was recovered from a human donor in good health. CDR3 in DNA: TGTGCCAGCAGTTACTCAGACCAGGGGTCCCTCCACTTT. As protein: CASSYSDQGSLHF.